Listed below are T cell receptor beta chains from one sample, sequenced in a study of blood T cell repertoires in COVID-19. Method: immunoSEQ multiplex PCR; TCRdb's copy keeps in-frame clones and lacks some. Of about 200,000 clones listed, more than 65% are singletons. The source material was peripheral blood. Receptors were obtained from a woman of 80 years or more with acute or convalescent COVID-19. Both conserved end residues are part of each CDR3. The D gene is left open where the match is weak. The size of a clone is reported for some rows only, either as once, few or many, or as a class for expanded clones.

CDR3nt: TGCGCCAGCAGCTTGGTCCCAGGGGAGTACTCTGAAGCTTTCTTT
CDR3aa: CASSLVPGEYSEAFF
v_gene: TRBV5-1
abundance: -
j_gene: TRBJ1-1
d_gene: -

CDR3nt: TGTGCCAGCAGTGAATCGAATCAGCGCACTGAAGCTTTCTTT
CDR3aa: CASSESNQRTEAFF
v_gene: TRBV25-1
abundance: -
j_gene: TRBJ1-1
d_gene: -

CDR3nt: TGTGCCAGCAGTGCAGCGGGGCCCTACAGTGAGCAGTTCTTC
CDR3aa: CASSAAGPYSEQFF
v_gene: TRBV6-1
abundance: -
j_gene: TRBJ2-1
d_gene: TRBD2

CDR3nt: TGCAGTGCTAGTGGGACAGGGGGGCACACTGAAGCTTTCTTT
CDR3aa: CSASGTGGHTEAFF
v_gene: TRBV20-1
abundance: -
j_gene: TRBJ1-1
d_gene: TRBD1

CDR3nt: TGTGCCAGCAGCCACCGGAGGGGGCAGGGATATAATTCACCCCTCCACTTT
CDR3aa: CASSHRRGQGYNSPLHF
v_gene: TRBV3-1/TRBV3-2
abundance: -
j_gene: TRBJ1-6
d_gene: TRBD1

CDR3nt: TGTGCCAGCACTTACCCGAACAACAATGAGCAGTTCTTC
CDR3aa: CASTYPNNNEQFF
v_gene: TRBV7-8
abundance: few
j_gene: TRBJ2-1
d_gene: -

CDR3nt: TGTGCCAGCAGTTTAAACCGGAACAGGGGATACGGCGGCTACACCTTC
CDR3aa: CASSLNRNRGYGGYTF
v_gene: TRBV27
abundance: -
j_gene: TRBJ1-2
d_gene: TRBD1

CDR3nt: TGCGCCAGCAGCTTGGCCGGGGGAAACAATCAGCCCCAGCATTTT
CDR3aa: CASSLAGGNNQPQHF
v_gene: TRBV5-1
abundance: -
j_gene: TRBJ1-5
d_gene: -

CDR3nt: TGTGCCAGCAGCCAGAGCCCCGGGAGGGAAGAAGATACGCAGTATTTT
CDR3aa: CASSQSPGREEDTQYF
v_gene: TRBV3-1/TRBV3-2
abundance: -
j_gene: TRBJ2-3
d_gene: TRBD2

CDR3nt: TGTGCCAGCCGGGAGCGACTAGCGGGGGACAATGAGCAGTTCTTC
CDR3aa: CASRERLAGDNEQFF
v_gene: TRBV2
abundance: -
j_gene: TRBJ2-1
d_gene: TRBD2

CDR3nt: TGTGCCAGGGGGGGAAAGGGGAACTATGGCTACACCTTC
CDR3aa: CARGGKGNYGYTF
v_gene: TRBV21-1
abundance: -
j_gene: TRBJ1-2
d_gene: -

CDR3nt: TGTGCCAGCAACCTAGGCCCGAACACCGGGGAGCTGTTTTTT
CDR3aa: CASNLGPNTGELFF
v_gene: TRBV3-1/TRBV3-2
abundance: -
j_gene: TRBJ2-2
d_gene: -

CDR3nt: TGTGCCAGCTCACAGGGGAATGGCTACACCTTC
CDR3aa: CASSQGNGYTF
v_gene: TRBV18
abundance: -
j_gene: TRBJ1-2
d_gene: -

CDR3nt: TGTGCCAGCAGCGCGGGGGGGGAGCAGTACTTC
CDR3aa: CASSAGGEQYF
v_gene: TRBV14
abundance: -
j_gene: TRBJ2-7
d_gene: TRBD2

CDR3nt: TGTGCCAGTAGTATAGGGGGGGGCCCCTATGGCTACACCTTC
CDR3aa: CASSIGGGPYGYTF
v_gene: TRBV19
abundance: -
j_gene: TRBJ1-2
d_gene: -

CDR3nt: TGCAGCGTTGTCTCTGCCGAGAGCTCTGGAAACACCATATATTTT
CDR3aa: CSVVSAESSGNTIYF
v_gene: TRBV29-1
abundance: -
j_gene: TRBJ1-3
d_gene: -

CDR3nt: TGTGCCAGCAGCCGCACCCCAGCGGGAGAGTCTGAGCAGTTCTTC
CDR3aa: CASSRTPAGESEQFF
v_gene: TRBV7-3
abundance: -
j_gene: TRBJ2-1
d_gene: TRBD2

CDR3nt: TGTGCCAGTAGTATATTCATGAGAGGGACAGGGTCGGTACAGCCCCAGCATTTT
CDR3aa: CASSIFMRGTGSVQPQHF
v_gene: TRBV19
abundance: -
j_gene: TRBJ1-5
d_gene: TRBD1

CDR3nt: TGTGCCAGCAGTGATCGGACAGGGGATAATTCACCCCTCCACTTT
CDR3aa: CASSDRTGDNSPLHF
v_gene: TRBV2
abundance: many
j_gene: TRBJ1-6
d_gene: TRBD1

CDR3nt: TGCGCCAGCAGTGAGTATGCAGGTCCCTACGAGCAGTACTTC
CDR3aa: CASSEYAGPYEQYF
v_gene: TRBV10-2
abundance: -
j_gene: TRBJ2-7
d_gene: -

CDR3nt: TGCGCCAGCAGCCAAGGTATACCGCGAGGCACCGCCTACGAGCAGTACTTC
CDR3aa: CASSQGIPRGTAYEQYF
v_gene: TRBV4-1
abundance: -
j_gene: TRBJ2-7
d_gene: -

CDR3nt: TGTGCCAGCAGTGAAGCCCCTCCCCAGCATTTT
CDR3aa: CASSEAPPQHF
v_gene: TRBV6-1
abundance: -
j_gene: TRBJ1-5
d_gene: -

CDR3nt: TGTGCCAGCACCGGGACTCCAAACACCGGGGAGCTGTTTTTT
CDR3aa: CASTGTPNTGELFF
v_gene: TRBV2
abundance: once
j_gene: TRBJ2-2
d_gene: -

CDR3nt: TGTGCCAGCAGGACTCCGGGGGGGGCCGAGACCCAGTACTTC
CDR3aa: CASRTPGGAETQYF
v_gene: TRBV6-5
abundance: -
j_gene: TRBJ2-5
d_gene: TRBD2

CDR3nt: TGTGCCAGCAGCCCGAGGGTTTTAGGAGAGCAGTACTTC
CDR3aa: CASSPRVLGEQYF
v_gene: TRBV9
abundance: -
j_gene: TRBJ2-7
d_gene: -

CDR3nt: TGTGCCAGCAGCGTAGGCTCCGGTGGGACAGTCAATGAAAAACTGTTTTTT
CDR3aa: CASSVGSGGTVNEKLFF
v_gene: TRBV9
abundance: -
j_gene: TRBJ1-4
d_gene: TRBD1

CDR3nt: TGTGCCAGCAGCTCCACTAGCGGGATCTACAATGAGCAGTTCTTC
CDR3aa: CASSSTSGIYNEQFF
v_gene: TRBV7-3
abundance: -
j_gene: TRBJ2-1
d_gene: TRBD2

CDR3nt: TGTGCCAGTAGTACCCGACAGGGCCTAAACACTGAAGCTTTCTTT
CDR3aa: CASSTRQGLNTEAFF
v_gene: TRBV19
abundance: -
j_gene: TRBJ1-1
d_gene: TRBD1

CDR3nt: TGCAGCGTTGGGGACAGGGGGAACCGCGAGCAGTACTTC
CDR3aa: CSVGDRGNREQYF
v_gene: TRBV29-1
abundance: -
j_gene: TRBJ2-7
d_gene: TRBD1

CDR3nt: TGTGCCAGCAGCTATACTAGCGGGCCTACCTACGAGCAGTACTTC
CDR3aa: CASSYTSGPTYEQYF
v_gene: TRBV11-1
abundance: -
j_gene: TRBJ2-7
d_gene: TRBD2

CDR3nt: TGTGCCATCAGTGCAGCGGGGGTCTCCTACGAGCAGTACTTC
CDR3aa: CAISAAGVSYEQYF
v_gene: TRBV10-3
abundance: few
j_gene: TRBJ2-7
d_gene: TRBD2

CDR3nt: TGTGCCACGACCGCAGACAGGGGCTACGAGCAGTACTTC
CDR3aa: CATTADRGYEQYF
v_gene: TRBV15
abundance: -
j_gene: TRBJ2-7
d_gene: TRBD1

CDR3nt: TGTGCCAGTAGTATGGTTTCCGGGACAGGGGGCTTTGGCTACACCTTC
CDR3aa: CASSMVSGTGGFGYTF
v_gene: TRBV19
abundance: few
j_gene: TRBJ1-2
d_gene: TRBD1

CDR3nt: TGTGCCAGTTTACAGGGTAATGGGAACAATGAGCAGTTCTTC
CDR3aa: CASLQGNGNNEQFF
v_gene: TRBV6-6
abundance: -
j_gene: TRBJ2-1
d_gene: -

CDR3nt: TGTGCCAGCACCATGGGACTAGCGGGAGATTCCGGGGAGCTGTTTTTT
CDR3aa: CASTMGLAGDSGELFF
v_gene: TRBV14
abundance: once
j_gene: TRBJ2-2
d_gene: TRBD2

CDR3nt: TGTGCCACCAGTGATCCTGCTAGCGGGAGGGCGGCAGATACGCAGTATTTT
CDR3aa: CATSDPASGRAADTQYF
v_gene: TRBV24-1
abundance: -
j_gene: TRBJ2-3
d_gene: TRBD2

CDR3nt: TGTGCCAGCAGTTATGACAGGGGGTATTTGAACACTGAAGCTTTCTTT
CDR3aa: CASSYDRGYLNTEAFF
v_gene: TRBV6-5
abundance: few
j_gene: TRBJ1-1
d_gene: TRBD1

CDR3nt: TGTGCCAGCAGCCAAGTGGCAGGTCCTGGAAACACCATATATTTT
CDR3aa: CASSQVAGPGNTIYF
v_gene: TRBV3-1/TRBV3-2
abundance: -
j_gene: TRBJ1-3
d_gene: -

CDR3nt: TGTGCCAGCGGCCCGAGGACTGGAATATACAATGAGCAGTTCTTC
CDR3aa: CASGPRTGIYNEQFF
v_gene: TRBV5-6
abundance: -
j_gene: TRBJ2-1
d_gene: -

CDR3nt: TGTGCCAGCAGTCCCCGGACAGGGTTGGGCTCCTATGGAAACACCATATATTTT
CDR3aa: CASSPRTGLGSYGNTIYF
v_gene: TRBV28
abundance: medium-sized
j_gene: TRBJ1-3
d_gene: TRBD1

CDR3nt: TGTGCCAGCAGTGAAGGGGCCCTCTCGAACACTGAAGCTTTCTTT
CDR3aa: CASSEGALSNTEAFF
v_gene: TRBV2
abundance: -
j_gene: TRBJ1-1
d_gene: -

CDR3nt: TGTGCCAGCAGCCCCGGGGACACCTTTAGCAATCAGCCCCAGCATTTT
CDR3aa: CASSPGDTFSNQPQHF
v_gene: TRBV9
abundance: -
j_gene: TRBJ1-5
d_gene: -

CDR3nt: TGTGCCAGCAGCTCACAGGGCGGGTTGGGTCAGCCCCAGCATTTT
CDR3aa: CASSSQGGLGQPQHF
v_gene: TRBV5-6
abundance: once
j_gene: TRBJ1-5
d_gene: -

CDR3nt: TGTGCCACCCGATCAGGGGACGAGCAGTACTTC
CDR3aa: CATRSGDEQYF
v_gene: TRBV6-6
abundance: once
j_gene: TRBJ2-7
d_gene: -

CDR3nt: TGCGCCAGCAGCTCGGCAGGGGTGAATTATGAAAAACTGTTTTTT
CDR3aa: CASSSAGVNYEKLFF
v_gene: TRBV5-1
abundance: -
j_gene: TRBJ1-4
d_gene: -

CDR3nt: TGTGCCAGCAGAGAACTCGGGGTTTCGGGGTCAGATACGCAGTATTTT
CDR3aa: CASRELGVSGSDTQYF
v_gene: TRBV6-1
abundance: -
j_gene: TRBJ2-3
d_gene: -

CDR3nt: TGTGCCAGCAGCCAAGGCCGACAGGGGTGGCAAGAGACCCAGTACTTC
CDR3aa: CASSQGRQGWQETQYF
v_gene: TRBV4-2
abundance: -
j_gene: TRBJ2-5
d_gene: TRBD1

CDR3nt: TGCGCCAGCAGGAGGGTAGTCAATCAGCCCCAGCATTTT
CDR3aa: CASRRVVNQPQHF
v_gene: TRBV10-1
abundance: -
j_gene: TRBJ1-5
d_gene: -

CDR3nt: TGTGCCAGCAGCTTAACGGAGGCGGGTGAGCAGTTCTTC
CDR3aa: CASSLTEAGEQFF
v_gene: TRBV7-3
abundance: -
j_gene: TRBJ2-1
d_gene: -

CDR3nt: TGTGCCTGGAGTGTCGGACAGGGGGAGACCGGGGAGCTGTTTTTT
CDR3aa: CAWSVGQGETGELFF
v_gene: TRBV30
abundance: -
j_gene: TRBJ2-2
d_gene: TRBD1

CDR3nt: TGCGCCAGCTGTGACGGCGGGGGGGCCCCCGGGGAGCTGTTTTTT
CDR3aa: CASCDGGGAPGELFF
v_gene: TRBV10-2
abundance: -
j_gene: TRBJ2-2
d_gene: TRBD2

CDR3nt: TGTGCCAGCAGGAATAGCGGGGGGGCCTACAATGAGCAGTTCTTC
CDR3aa: CASRNSGGAYNEQFF
v_gene: TRBV27
abundance: -
j_gene: TRBJ2-1
d_gene: TRBD2

CDR3nt: TGTGCCAGCAGCTTAGTATATCAGTCCTACGAGCAGTACTTC
CDR3aa: CASSLVYQSYEQYF
v_gene: TRBV7-6
abundance: few
j_gene: TRBJ2-7
d_gene: -